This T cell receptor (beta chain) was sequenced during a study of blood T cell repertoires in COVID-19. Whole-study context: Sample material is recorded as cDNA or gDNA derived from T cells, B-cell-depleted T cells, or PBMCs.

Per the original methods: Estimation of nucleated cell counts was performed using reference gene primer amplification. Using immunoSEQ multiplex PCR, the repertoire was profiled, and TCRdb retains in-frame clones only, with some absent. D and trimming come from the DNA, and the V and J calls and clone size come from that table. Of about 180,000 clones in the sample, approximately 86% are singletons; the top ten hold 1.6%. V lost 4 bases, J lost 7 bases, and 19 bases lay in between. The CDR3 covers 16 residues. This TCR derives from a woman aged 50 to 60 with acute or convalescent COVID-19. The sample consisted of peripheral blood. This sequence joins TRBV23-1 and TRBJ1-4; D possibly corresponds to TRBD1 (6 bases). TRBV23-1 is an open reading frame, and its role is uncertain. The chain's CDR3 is CASSRNRVVLGEKLFF. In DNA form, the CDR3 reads TGCGCCAGCAGTCGGAACAGGGTGGTATTGGGTGAAAAACTGTTTTTT.